The 17 T cell receptor beta chains below all came from one sample that was sequenced in a study of OX40 agonist ivuxolimab in advanced cancers. Only in-frame clones appear in the TCRdb table, and some are missing; sequencing was by immunoSEQ multiplex PCR. The sample has tens of thousands of clones, roughly 90% seen once. Sequencing used CD4+ or CD8+ T cells sorted from blood, obtained in a trial of the OX40 agonist ivuxolimab. The receptors stem from an adult with an advanced solid tumor such as melanoma, head and neck, liver or kidney cancer.

The rearrangement joins TRBV4-1 to TRBJ2-3, with D unclear. The CDR3 is 16 residues long. Between the trimmed V and J ends, which lost 0 bases and 4 bases, there was a span of 14 bases. Germline V gives CDR1 MGHRA, CDR2 YSYEKL. The CDR3 DNA reads as TGCGCCAGCAGCCAAGATCCGAATAGTCCCGCAGATACGCAGTATTTT. Residues: CASSQDPNSPADTQYF.

The V and J genes are TRBV21-1 and TRBJ1-6. TRBV21-1 is shown as a pseudogene. This CDR3 is 14 amino acids long. The CDR3 reads CATSICSYNSPLHF. In DNA, the CDR3 is TGTGCCACCTCCATATGCTCCTATAATTCACCCCTCCACTTT.

The chain carries TRBV20-1 and TRBJ2-1, with 7 bases matching TRBD2. There are 11 residues in the CDR3. CDR1 and CDR2 from the germline V gene are DFQATT and SNEGSKA (reference sequence). V lost 2 bases to trimming and J lost 13 bases; unmatched junction nucleotides: 5. The CDR3 sequence: CSARTGGSQFF. The CDR3 DNA reads as TGCAGTGCTAGAACGGGGGGTTCCCAGTTCTTC.

This clone showed up just once. The CDR3 nucleotides are TGTGCCAGCAGTTTATTTTTTCCGATGAACACTGAAGCTTTCTTT. The encoded protein is CASSLFFPMNTEAFF. The rearrangement joins TRBV27 to TRBJ1-1; no clear D gene. CDR3 size: 15 residues. Germline lookup yields CDR1 MNHEY and CDR2 SMNVEV (reference sequence). V lost 1 base and J 0 bases, leaving 9 bases between the germline ends.

This clone was counted a single time. The CDR3 DNA follows: TGTGCCAGCAGTATGCAAGGATACAATCAGCCCCAGCATTTT. It encodes CASSMQGYNQPQHF. V usage is TRBV27 and J usage is TRBJ1-5; no reliable D call. V dropped 5 bases and J dropped 3 bases, with 11 bases sitting between them. Germline CDR1 MNHEY, CDR2 SMNVEV (reference sequence). This CDR3 spans 14 amino acids.

CDR3 sequence (DNA): TGTGCCAGCAGTGGGAGCATTATCGACTATTCCGGCTACACCTTC. It encodes CASSGSIIDYSGYTF. The chain uses TRBV2 and TRBJ1-2, with D unclear. CDR3 length: 15 amino acids. Germline CDR1 is SNHLY and CDR2 is FYNNEI. V gave up 4 bases and J gave up 8 bases, with 20 bases separating them.

This clone was recorded only once. This chain links TRBV23-1 with TRBJ2-6, with D perhaps TRBD2 (6 bases). TRBV23-1 is an ORF; its function is uncertain. The CDR3 loop spans 16 amino acids. Between the trimmed V and J ends, which lost 4 bases and 0 bases, there was a span of 10 bases. For the CDR3, the DNA is TGCGCCAGCAGTCTTCGGAGGGACTCTGGGGCCAACGTCCTGACTTTC. Its protein is CASSLRRDSGANVLTF.

In DNA, the CDR3 is TGTGCCAGCAGCTCGGACAGGGGATGGGCTTTCTTT. Amino acids: CASSSDRGWAFF. This chain links TRBV13 with TRBJ1-1; 9 bases line up with TRBD1. Germline CDR1 PRHDT, CDR2 FYEKMQ (reference sequence). V lost 4 bases and J lost 11; bases outside the gene matches: 5. The length of the CDR3 is 12 residues. Using reference TRBV13 and TRBJ1-1 for the parts outside the CDR3, the full variable domain is AAGVIQSPRHLIKEKRETATLKCYPIPRHDTVYWYQQGPGQDPQFLISFYEKMQSDKGSIPDRFSAQQFSDYHSELNMSSLELGDSALYFCASSSDRGWAFFGQGTRLTVV.

In this sample, this clone turned up once. The same CDR3 also results from other DNA sequences found in this sample. The chain uses TRBV5-1 and TRBJ1-1; no reliable D call. V was clipped by 0 bases and J by 0 bases, with 3 bases between them. CDR1 SGHRS and CDR2 YFSETQ come from the germline V gene. The CDR3 is 13 residues long. In DNA form, the CDR3 reads TGCGCCAGCAGCTTGGGTGTGAACACTGAAGCTTTCTTT. It encodes CASSLGVNTEAFF.

The chain joins TRBV6-1 to TRBJ2-2, with 9 nucleotides matching TRBD1. Trimming cost V 3 bases and J 3 bases; bases outside gene matches: 2. Germline CDR1 is MNHNS and CDR2 is SASEGT. The CDR3 loop spans 15 amino acids. The CDR3 sequence is CASSDGDRDTGELFF. CDR3 in DNA: TGTGCCAGCAGTGACGGGGACAGGGACACCGGGGAGCTGTTTTTT.

CDR3 nucleotide sequence: TGTGCCAGCAGCTTCGTTCCGGTCGTTGCTGATGATACGCAGTATTTT. It specifies CASSFVPVVADDTQYF. The V and J genes are TRBV5-4 and TRBJ2-3; D gene unclear. Germline lookup yields CDR1 SGHNT and CDR2 YYREEE (reference sequence). The CDR3 covers 16 residues. Between the trimmed V and J ends, which lost 2 bases and 6 bases, there was a span of 19 bases.

The chain uses TRBV7-9 and TRBJ1-1; 10 nucleotides match TRBD1. Germline V gene data show CDR1 as SEHNR and CDR2 as FQNEAQ (reference sequence). The CDR3 runs 15 residues. Unmatched junction bases numbered 5, after V lost 6 bases and J lost 1 base. The CDR3 here is CASRLGQGENTEAFF. In nucleotides, the CDR3 is TGTGCCAGCAGACTCGGACAGGGGGAGAACACTGAAGCTTTCTTT.

The chain uses TRBV10-3 and TRBJ2-2, with unresolved D. The ends were cut back, 5 bases at V and 5 bases at J, with 12 bases in the middle. Germline CDR1 ENHRY, CDR2 SYGVKD. The CDR3 loop spans 14 amino acids. The CDR3 nucleotides are TGTGCCATCAGTAACCGTTGGGGTACCGGGGAGCTGTTTTTT. It specifies CAISNRWGTGELFF.

Here the CDR3 reads CASSYLGAGEQYF. CDR3 sequence (DNA): TGTGCCAGCAGTTACTTGGGGGCGGGCGAGCAGTACTTC. The rearrangement links TRBV6-5 to TRBJ2-7; TRBD1 is a possible D gene (6 bases). With 1 base removed from V and 6 bases from J, the gap between germline ends came to 10 bases. The CDR3 is 13 residues long. Germline loops: CDR1 MNHEY, CDR2 SVGAGI.

The rearrangement joins TRBV28 to TRBJ1-6, with TRBD1 matching over 8 bases. The CDR3 sequence is 14 residues long. Per germline, CDR1 MDHEN and CDR2 SYDVKM. J gave up 10 bases and V 6 bases, and 8 bases lay outside the gene matches. The CDR3 here is CASSLTGEGSPLHF. CDR3 DNA sequence: TGTGCCAGCAGCCTGACAGGGGAGGGGTCACCCCTCCACTTT. The full variable domain, completed using reference TRBV28 and TRBJ1-6, is DVKVTQSSRYLVKRTGEKVFLECVQDMDHENMFWYRQDPGLGLRLIYFSYDVKMKEKGDIPEGYSVSREKKERFSLILESASTNQTSMYLCASSLTGEGSPLHFGNGTRLTVT.

The chain joins TRBV2 to TRBJ1-1; tentative D call: TRBD1 (5 bases). The V end was cut by 6 bases, the J end by 1 base, with 9 bases between. CDR3 length equals 13 residues. CDR1 is SNHLY, CDR2 FYNNEI, per germline. CDR3: CASRGEGNTEAFF. The CDR3 DNA reads as TGTGCCAGCAGAGGGGAGGGGAACACTGAAGCTTTCTTT.

This sequence joins TRBV28 and TRBJ2-1; 7 positions match TRBD1. CDR1 is MDHEN, CDR2 SYDVKM, per germline. Trimming took 6 bases from V and 8 from J; bases not matched to a gene: 13. This CDR3 is 15 amino acids long. This CDR3 is CASRSGGDGYDEQFF. As DNA, the CDR3 is TGTGCCAGCAGATCAGGGGGAGATGGATACGATGAGCAGTTCTTC.